Shown below are 21 T cell receptor beta chains from a single sample sequenced in a study of PD-L1 blockade in urothelial cancer. Time point specified: pretreatment peripheral blood. TCRdb keeps only in-frame clones here, not all; method: immunoSEQ multiplex PCR. The table has about 81,000 clones, approximately 88% seen once; the top ten hold about 0.89%. This material consisted of PBMCs, taken around atezolizumab (anti-PD-L1) treatment. Every receptor here comes from a woman over 75 with urothelial cancer.

The chain couples TRBV28 to TRBJ2-5, with 7 bases lining up with TRBD2. The CDR3 loop spans 14 amino acids. The V segment lost 6 bases and the J segment 1 base; nucleotides outside the gene matches: 5. Per germline, CDR1 MDHEN and CDR2 SYDVKM. The CDR3 loop reads CASSGGGGQETQYF. The CDR3 nucleotides read TGTGCCAGCAGCGGTGGCGGGGGCCAAGAGACCCAGTACTTC.

The chain couples TRBV30 to TRBJ1-2; perhaps TRBD1 as D (6 bases). Germline V gene data show CDR1 as GTSNPN and CDR2 as SVGIG (reference sequence). The CDR3 is made up of 12 amino acids. Trimming removed 5 bases at V and 5 bases at J, with 12 bases between. CDR3 sequence (DNA): TGTGCCTGGGGGGGCCACCTATATGGCTACACCTTC. It yields the protein CAWGGHLYGYTF.

The genes are TRBV5-1 and TRBJ2-1, with D hard to call. V dropped 0 bases and J dropped 6 bases, with 10 bases sitting between them. This CDR3 spans 14 amino acids. Per germline, CDR1 SGHRS and CDR2 YFSETQ. Written as DNA, the CDR3 is TGCGCCAGCAGCTTGGACCCGGCGGCCAATGAGCAGTTCTTC. Protein sequence: CASSLDPAANEQFF.

This sequence joins TRBV5-1 and TRBJ2-1; 10 nucleotides line up with TRBD2. Per the germline V gene, CDR1 is SGHRS and CDR2 is YFSETQ. The CDR3 loop spans 13 amino acids. V lost 0 bases to trimming and J lost 10 bases; unmatched junction nucleotides: 1. The DNA of the CDR3 is TGCGCCAGCAGCTTGGATAGCGGGAGGGAGCAGTTCTTC. Translated: CASSLDSGREQFF.

This rearrangement joins TRBV28 to TRBJ1-1; D may be TRBD1 (6 bases). The CDR3 loop spans 13 amino acids. V lost 7 bases and J lost 3, with 12 bases in between. Per the germline V gene, CDR1 is MDHEN and CDR2 is SYDVKM. CDR3 coding DNA: TGTGCCAGCACCGGGGCAGGGGACACTGAAGCTTTCTTT. It translates to CASTGAGDTEAFF.

This clone was seen only a few times. The gene calls are TRBV6-1 and TRBJ1-5; TRBD1 might be the D (5 bases). V lost 3 bases to trimming and J lost 12 bases, with 15 bases between them. This CDR3 comprises 13 residues. Germline V gene lookup returns CDR1 MNHNS and CDR2 SASEGT. The CDR3, as DNA: TGTGCCAGCAGTGAGCGGGACGGCTTAAACCAGCATTTT. Amino acid sequence: CASSERDGLNQHF.

The chain combines TRBV6-4 with TRBJ2-1; 9 bases are shared with TRBD2. Germline values: CDR1 MRHNA, CDR2 SNTAGT. The V segment lost 5 bases and the J segment 9 bases; nucleotides outside the gene matches: 17. The length of the CDR3 is 17 residues. The CDR3 protein is CASSPVWAGGRRSEQFF. CDR3 sequence (DNA): TGTGCCAGCAGTCCCGTATGGGCGGGAGGGAGAAGGAGTGAGCAGTTCTTC.

This sequence joins TRBV7-9 and TRBJ2-6; D might be TRBD2 (6 bases). Trimming left V 5 bases short and J 2 bases short, with 10 bases between. Germline V CDR1 and CDR2: SEHNR, FQNEAQ (reference sequence). The CDR3 has 15 residues. CDR3 residues: CASSPPGAGANVLTF. In DNA, the CDR3 is TGTGCCAGCAGCCCCCCGGGGGCTGGGGCCAACGTCCTGACTTTC.

V and J are TRBV27 and TRBJ1-4, with a possible D match to TRBD1 (6 bases). V dropped 6 bases and J dropped 3 bases, with 20 bases sitting between them. This CDR3 has 17 residues. CDR1 and CDR2 (germline): MNHEY, SMNVEV (reference sequence). DNA for the CDR3: TGTGCCAGCAGGGGGGCCCTGGGAGTTGCTGCTAATGAAAAACTGTTTTTT. Protein sequence: CASRGALGVAANEKLFF.

This clone is classed as medium-sized. The chain joins TRBV18 to TRBJ1-2; 10 nucleotides align to TRBD1. The V segment lost 6 bases and the J segment 7 bases; nucleotides outside the gene matches: 14. The CDR3 totals 16 residues. CDR1 and CDR2 from the germline V gene are KGHSH and LQKENI. CDR3 region: CASSFDDRGRAPGYTF. The CDR3 nucleotides are TGTGCCAGCTCCTTTGACGACAGGGGGCGTGCTCCTGGCTACACCTTC.

The chain joins TRBV6-1 to TRBJ1-1; 7 bases are shared with TRBD1. This CDR3 comprises 15 residues. Per the germline V gene, CDR1 is MNHNS and CDR2 is SASEGT. V gave up 6 bases and J gave up 2 bases; unmatched junction bases: 9. CDR3 DNA: TGTGCCAGCAGAGACAGGGTGAGTGGAAACACTGAAGCTTTCTTT. Translation gives CASRDRVSGNTEAFF.

The gene calls are TRBV5-4 and TRBJ2-1; 9 bases match TRBD2. Germline loops: CDR1 SGHNT, CDR2 YYREEE (reference sequence). This CDR3 is built from 17 residues. The trim removed 3 bases at V and 0 bases at J, leaving 7 bases unmatched. The CDR3 DNA sequence: TGTGCCAGCAGCTCCCCCTCTAGCGGGGTCTCCTACAATGAGCAGTTCTTC. Amino acid sequence: CASSSPSSGVSYNEQFF.

This clone appeared a single time. This chain joins TRBV2 and TRBJ2-3; 9 nucleotides line up with TRBD1. Germline lookup yields CDR1 SNHLY and CDR2 FYNNEI. V was clipped by 5 bases and J by 3 bases; unmatched bases: 6. CDR3 length: 15 amino acids. This CDR3 reads CASSPDRGKTDTQYF. The DNA for the CDR3 is TGTGCCAGCAGTCCCGACAGGGGGAAGACAGATACGCAGTATTTT.

The chain has TRBV5-1 and TRBJ2-3; 9 bases are shared with TRBD1. The germline V gene encodes CDR1 SGHRS and CDR2 YFSETQ. The CDR3 has 16 amino acids. V shed 2 bases and J 3 bases; nucleotides not matched to a gene: 7. The CDR3: CASSFGQGRETDTQYF. The CDR3 region has the DNA TGCGCCAGCAGCTTCGGACAGGGGAGAGAAACAGATACGCAGTATTTT.

This rearrangement joins TRBV6-1 to TRBJ1-2; 11 bases line up with TRBD1. The CDR3 consists of 14 residues. V lost 6 bases and J lost 8; bases outside the gene matches: 8. Germline CDR1 reads MNHNS; CDR2 reads SASEGT. In nucleotides, the CDR3 is TGTGCCAGCAGGGGAGGACAGGGGGCGGACGGCTACACCTTC. Translated: CASRGGQGADGYTF.

This chain links TRBV18 with TRBJ2-7; 7 bases agree with TRBD1. In germline, CDR1 is KGHSH, CDR2 LQKENI. V lost 2 bases, J lost 3 bases, and 7 bases stayed unmatched. CDR3 size: 15 residues. Written as DNA, the CDR3 is TGTGCCAGCTCACCAGAAACAGGGGTCAGCTACGAGCAGTACTTC. It codes for CASSPETGVSYEQYF.

The chain is built from TRBV19 and TRBJ2-1, with 9 bases fitting TRBD2. V was pared by 3 bases and J by 5 bases, with 11 bases of the junction left unmatched. This CDR3 contains 17 residues. The germline gives CDR1 LNHDA, CDR2 SQIVND (reference sequence). CDR3 region: CASSMSKKREEDNEQFF. The CDR3 DNA sequence: TGTGCCAGTAGTATGTCAAAGAAGCGGGAGGAGGACAATGAGCAGTTCTTC.

The genes are TRBV7-2 and TRBJ2-7; 7 nucleotides line up with TRBD2. V trimming: 5 bases; J trimming: 0 bases; junction bases outside the gene matches: 7. Germline V gene data show CDR1 as SGHTA and CDR2 as FQGNSA. There are 15 residues in the CDR3. CDR3 in DNA: TGTGCCAGCAGCCCCTCGGCTAGCGGCTCCTACGAGCAGTACTTC. Its translation is CASSPSASGSYEQYF.

The rearrangement uses TRBV27 and TRBJ1-1; 10 bases agree with TRBD1. Unmatched junction bases numbered 13, after V lost 5 bases and J lost 4 bases. CDR3 length equals 17 residues. CDR1 MNHEY and CDR2 SMNVEV come from the germline V gene (reference sequence). The CDR3 DNA sequence: TGTGCCAGCAGTCCGGACAGGGGGATGGGGTACGTCACTGAAGCTTTCTTT. Protein: CASSPDRGMGYVTEAFF.

CDR3 loop: CASSVAPGDNYGYTF. The CDR3 bases are TGTGCCAGCAGCGTAGCTCCAGGGGACAACTATGGCTACACCTTC. The chain links TRBV9 to TRBJ1-2; possibly TRBD1 for D (6 bases). The CDR3 is 15 amino acids. V dropped 0 bases and J dropped 2 bases, with 11 bases sitting between them. The germline V gene encodes CDR1 SGDLS and CDR2 YYNGEE.

V and J are TRBV2 and TRBJ1-3; perhaps TRBD1 as D (5 bases). The CDR3 is made up of 13 amino acids. From germline, CDR1 is SNHLY and CDR2 FYNNEI. V dropped 7 bases and J dropped 0 bases, with 7 bases sitting between them. The CDR3 sequence: CASIQGSGNTIYF. The CDR3, as DNA: TGTGCCAGCATTCAGGGCTCTGGAAACACCATATATTTT.